This TCR beta chain was documented in a study of blood T cells in healthy people across ages. With each sample, at least 5.5 micrograms of total RNA were extracted. V trimming: 4 bases; J trimming: 8 bases; junction bases outside the gene matches: 8. Per the germline V gene, CDR1 is MNHNY and CDR2 is SVGAGI (reference sequence). This CDR3 region has 14 residues. Together with a sample-barcoded 5' primer, a J-beta primer mix was included in a second PCR lasting about 6 to 12 cycles. Each CDR3 protein is one row after TCRdb ran MiXCR on the 5' RACE reads. The sample lists 1,500,000 or so distinct CDR3 sequences, approximately 60% occurring once.

Sequencing input: blood. This clonotype originated in a man aged 18-30 years in good health. The chain carries TRBV6-6 and TRBJ2-1, with 7 bases fitting TRBD1. CDR3 residues: CASSSMTGSDEQFF. The CDR3 bases are TGTGCCAGCAGTTCTATGACAGGGAGCGATGAGCAGTTCTTC.